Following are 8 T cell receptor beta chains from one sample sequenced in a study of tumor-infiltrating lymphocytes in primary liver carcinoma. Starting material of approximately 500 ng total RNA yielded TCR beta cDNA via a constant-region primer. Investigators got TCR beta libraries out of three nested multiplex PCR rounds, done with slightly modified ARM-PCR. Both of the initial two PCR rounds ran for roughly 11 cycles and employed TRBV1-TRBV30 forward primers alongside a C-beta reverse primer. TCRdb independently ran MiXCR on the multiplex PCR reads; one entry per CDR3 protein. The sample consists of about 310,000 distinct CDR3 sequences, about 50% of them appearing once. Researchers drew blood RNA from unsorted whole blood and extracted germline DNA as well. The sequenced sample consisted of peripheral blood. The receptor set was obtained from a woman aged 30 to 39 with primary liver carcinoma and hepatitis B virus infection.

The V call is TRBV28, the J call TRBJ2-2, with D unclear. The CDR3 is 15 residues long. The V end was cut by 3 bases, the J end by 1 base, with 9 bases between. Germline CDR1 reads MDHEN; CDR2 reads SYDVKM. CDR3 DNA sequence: TGTGCCAGCAGTTTTTCAGAGCGGAACACCGGGGAGCTGTTTTTT. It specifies CASSFSERNTGELFF. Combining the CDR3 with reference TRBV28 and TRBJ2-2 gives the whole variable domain DVKVTQSSRYLVKRTGEKVFLECVQDMDHENMFWYRQDPGLGLRLIYFSYDVKMKEKGDIPEGYSVSREKKERFSLILESASTNQTSMYLCASSFSERNTGELFFGEGSRLTVL.

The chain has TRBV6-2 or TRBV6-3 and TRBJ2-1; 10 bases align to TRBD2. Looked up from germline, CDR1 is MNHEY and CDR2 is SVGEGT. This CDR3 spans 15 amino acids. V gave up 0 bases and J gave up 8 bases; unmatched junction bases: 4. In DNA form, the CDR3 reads TGTGCCAGCAGTTACTCAGCTAGCGGGAGTTATGAGCAGTTCTTC. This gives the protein CASSYSASGSYEQFF.

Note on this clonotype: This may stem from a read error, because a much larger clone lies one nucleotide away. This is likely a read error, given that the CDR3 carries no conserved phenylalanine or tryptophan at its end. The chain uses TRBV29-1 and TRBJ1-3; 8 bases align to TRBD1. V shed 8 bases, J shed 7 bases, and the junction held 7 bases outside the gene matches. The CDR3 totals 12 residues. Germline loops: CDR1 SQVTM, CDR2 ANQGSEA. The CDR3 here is CSFLGQGNTIYS. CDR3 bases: TGCAGCTTCCTTGGACAGGGCAACACCATATATTCT.

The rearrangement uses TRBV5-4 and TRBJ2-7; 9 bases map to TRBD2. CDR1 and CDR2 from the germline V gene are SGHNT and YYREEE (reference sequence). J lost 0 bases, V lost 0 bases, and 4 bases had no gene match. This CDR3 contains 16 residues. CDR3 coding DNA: TGTGCCAGCAGCTTGGGGGCTAGCGGGGTCTCCTACGAGCAGTACTTC. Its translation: CASSLGASGVSYEQYF. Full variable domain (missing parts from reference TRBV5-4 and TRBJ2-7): ETGVTQSPTHLIKTRGQQVTLRCSSQSGHNTVSWYQQALGQGPQFIFQYYREEENGRGNFPPRFSGLQFPNYSSELNVNALELDDSALYLCASSLGASGVSYEQYFGPGTRLTVT.

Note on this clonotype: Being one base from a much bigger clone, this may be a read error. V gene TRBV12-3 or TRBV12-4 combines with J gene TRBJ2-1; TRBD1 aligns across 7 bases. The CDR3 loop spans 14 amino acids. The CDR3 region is CASRPTGANNKQFF. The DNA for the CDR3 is TGTGCCAGCAGGCCAACAGGGGCGAACAATAAGCAGTTCTTC.

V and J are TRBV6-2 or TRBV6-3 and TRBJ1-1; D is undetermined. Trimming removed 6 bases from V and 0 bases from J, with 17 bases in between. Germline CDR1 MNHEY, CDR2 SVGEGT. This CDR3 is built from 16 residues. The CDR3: CASRERSGSMNTEAFF. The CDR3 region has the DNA TGTGCCAGCAGAGAACGGTCGGGGAGTATGAACACTGAAGCTTTCTTT.

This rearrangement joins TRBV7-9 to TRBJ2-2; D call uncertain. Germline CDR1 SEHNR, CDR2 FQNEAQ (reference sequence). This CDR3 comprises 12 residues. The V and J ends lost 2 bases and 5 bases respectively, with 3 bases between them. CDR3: CASSLRTGELFF. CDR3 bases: TGTGCCAGCAGCTTACGGACCGGGGAGCTGTTTTTT.

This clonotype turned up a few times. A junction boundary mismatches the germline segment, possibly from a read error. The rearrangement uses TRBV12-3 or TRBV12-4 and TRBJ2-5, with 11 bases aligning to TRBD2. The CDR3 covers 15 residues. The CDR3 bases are TGTACCAGCAGTTTAACTAGCGGGAGTGGAGAGACCCAGTACTTC. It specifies CTSSLTSGSGETQYF.